The clone carrying this T cell receptor beta chain was recorded at least ten times. Its antigen is not identified. This CDR3 has 12 amino acids. J was trimmed by 7 bases and V by 8 bases; bases with no gene match: 3. The source of the sample is a study of neurological immune-mediated disorders. A single record per CDR3 protein comes from TCRdb applying MiXCR to the 5' RACE reads. The sample records tens of thousands of distinct CDR3 sequences, less than 5.5% being singletons. Findings of the study overall: For the multiple sclerosis repertoire cluster, no association with any clinical or MRI feature was found. Private repertoires in all groups were suggested by the absence of shared CDR3 amino acid sequences among expanded clones across subjects.

The gene calls are TRBV12-3 or TRBV12-4 and TRBJ2-1; 9 nucleotides line up with TRBD1. Input material: PBMCs. The source is a young man with multiple sclerosis. The CDR3 spells CASGTGRNEQFF. The CDR3 DNA is TGTGCCAGCGGGACAGGGCGGAATGAGCAGTTCTTC.